Listed here are 7 T cell receptor beta chains from one sample, sequenced in a study of metastatic and nonmetastatic thyroid tumors. With MiXCR, TCRdb reprocessed the PCR reads. Of approximately 11,000 clones listed, 25% to 35% are singletons. Among the patients, none had received any treatment before thyroid surgery. Material for sequencing was tumor tissue. These TCRs come from a female donor with papillary thyroid cancer or a benign thyroid nodule (not recorded which). Some clones in this sample may be carry-over from other donors' samples.

This clone is categorized as medium-sized (0.01 to 0.1%). This chain links TRBV5-1 with TRBJ1-4; 12 nucleotides match TRBD1. CDR1 is SGHRS and CDR2 is YFSETQ in the germline V gene. The CDR3 runs to 17 residues. The J segment lost 7 bases and the V segment lost 2 bases, leaving 9 bases of the junction unmatched. The CDR3 loop is CASSLGTGGGVREKLFF. For the CDR3, the DNA is TGCGCCAGCAGCTTAGGGACAGGGGGCGGTGTGCGTGAAAAACTGTTTTTT.

As regards this clone: At the DNA level, this CDR3 is encoded by other sequences in the same sample as well. CDR3 sequence reads: CASSRNRGYEQYF. The CDR3 DNA follows: TGTGCCAGCAGCAGAAACAGGGGATACGAGCAGTACTTC. The chain carries TRBV12-3 or TRBV12-4 and TRBJ2-7; 7 positions agree with TRBD1. CDR3 length equals 13 residues. Trimming at V came to 6 bases and at J to 4 bases, leaving 6 bases not matched to a gene.

This clone was observed a handful of times. V usage is TRBV10-1 and J usage is TRBJ2-7; D gene unclear. V shed 0 bases and J shed 6 bases, with 12 bases lying between them. The germline CDR1 and CDR2 sequences are WNHNN and SYGVQD (reference sequence). CDR3 length equals 14 residues. Here the CDR3 DNA reads TGCGCCAGCAGTGAGTCGAAAGAGGAATCCGAGCAGTACTTC. It specifies CASSESKEESEQYF.

In its sample, this clone ranks as medium-sized (0.01 to 0.1%). V is TRBV20-1 and J is TRBJ2-5; possibly TRBD2 for D (6 bases). This CDR3 region has 15 residues. CDR1 DFQATT and CDR2 SNEGSKA come from the germline V gene (reference sequence). The germline V and J ends were trimmed by 3 bases and 0 bases, with 14 bases remaining between them. The CDR3 DNA follows: TGCAGTGCTAGTGGGGAGGAGACGTACCAAGAGACCCAGTACTTC. This sequence encodes CSASGEETYQETQYF.

This clone appeared a few times. The chain is built from TRBV30 and TRBJ1-5, with TRBD1 as a possible D gene (5 bases). Looked up from germline, CDR1 is GTSNPN and CDR2 is SVGIG (reference sequence). V gave up 1 base and J gave up 4 bases, with 8 bases separating them. The CDR3 has 13 residues. The CDR3 reads CAWSEQGNQPQHF. The CDR3 bases are TGTGCCTGGAGTGAGCAGGGAAATCAGCCCCAGCATTTT.

The V and J genes are TRBV18 and TRBJ1-6; D unresolved. Germline loops: CDR1 KGHSH, CDR2 LQKENI. Trimming took off 2 bases at V and 8 bases at J, with 22 bases between the two ends. This CDR3 has 18 amino acids. For the CDR3, the DNA is TGTGCCAGCTCACCAATAGCCGCGCTGGCCCCGCTAGATTCACCCCTCCACTTT. It codes for CASSPIAALAPLDSPLHF. Supplemented by reference TRBV18 and TRBJ1-6, the full variable domain reads NAGVMQNPRHLVRRRGQEARLRCSPMKGHSHVYWYRQLPEEGLKFMVYLQKENIIDESGMPKERFSAEFPKEGPSILRIQQVVRGDSAAYFCASSPIAALAPLDSPLHFGNGTRLTVT.

This clone came up a few times. The gene calls are TRBV2 and TRBJ1-6; 9 bases match TRBD1. Trimming cost V 6 bases and J 10 bases; bases outside gene matches: 10. The CDR3 is 15 residues long. CDR1 and CDR2 from the germline V gene are SNHLY and FYNNEI. The CDR3 DNA is TGTGCCAGCAGGGACCGGACAGGGGTGGACTCACCCCTCCACTTT. This encodes CASRDRTGVDSPLHF.